One and the same sample provided the 19 T cell receptor beta chains below, sequenced in a study of OX40 agonist ivuxolimab in advanced cancers. Sequencing used immunoSEQ multiplex PCR; TCRdb keeps in-frame clones, though not all of them. The sample has about 89,000 clones; 88% are singletons. Here the sequenced sample was CD4+ or CD8+ T cells sorted from blood, taken in a trial of the OX40 agonist ivuxolimab. All receptors come from an adult with an advanced solid tumor such as melanoma, head and neck, liver or kidney cancer.

This sequence joins TRBV7-9 and TRBJ2-1; 7 positions agree with TRBD1. The CDR3 is 14 amino acids. Germline assignment: CDR1 SEHNR and CDR2 FQNEAQ (reference sequence). Losses at the gene ends were 3 bases for V and 3 bases for J; bases not matched to a gene: 2. Here the CDR3 reads CASSFRDSYNEQFF. CDR3 DNA: TGTGCCAGCAGCTTCAGGGACAGCTACAATGAGCAGTTCTTC.

The sample holds one count of this clone. CDR3 loop: CASSLTASSYEQYF. In DNA, the CDR3 is TGCGCCAGCAGCCTGACAGCGAGCTCCTACGAGCAGTACTTC. J is TRBJ2-7 and V is TRBV5-1, with D possibly TRBD1 on 5 matching bases. The germline gives CDR1 SGHRS, CDR2 YFSETQ. The V and J ends lost 4 bases and 0 bases respectively, with 11 bases between them. The CDR3 extends over 14 amino acids. The whole variable domain, filled in from reference TRBV5-1 and TRBJ2-7, reads KAGVTQTPRYLIKTRGQQVTLSCSPISGHRSVSWYQQTPGQGLQFLFEYFSETQRNKGNFPGRFSGRQFSNSRSEMNVSTLELGDSALYLCASSLTASSYEQYFGPGTRLTVT.

This clone was found once. The rearrangement uses TRBV11-2 and TRBJ1-4, with 8 bases lining up with TRBD1. V shed 5 bases and J 4 bases; nucleotides not matched to a gene: 9. The CDR3 runs 16 residues. Looked up from germline, CDR1 is SGHAT and CDR2 is FQNNGV. The CDR3 reads CASSQPGQGYNEKLFF. The CDR3 DNA follows: TGTGCCAGCAGCCAACCCGGACAGGGTTATAATGAAAAACTGTTTTTT. The variable domain in full, completed from reference TRBV11-2 and TRBJ1-4, reads EAGVAQSPRYKIIEKRQSVAFWCNPISGHATLYWYQQILGQGPKLLIQFQNNGVVDDSQLPKDRFSAERLKGVDSTLKIQPAKLEDSAVYLCASSQPGQGYNEKLFFGSGTQLSVL.

The table lists this clone with a few counts. The chain links TRBV7-2 to TRBJ2-1; TRBD2 aligns across 9 bases. V shed 5 bases, J shed 4 bases, and the junction held 6 bases outside the gene matches. The CDR3 extends over 15 amino acids. Germline-derived CDR1 and CDR2 are SGHTA and FQGNSA. DNA of the CDR3: TGTGCCAGCAGCCCCCAAGCGGGGGGTTACAATGAGCAGTTCTTC. This translates into CASSPQAGGYNEQFF.

This chain joins TRBV2 and TRBJ2-7, with TRBD2 identical over 11 bases. The ends lost 3 bases at V and 3 bases at J; junction bases unmatched: 7. This CDR3 comprises 16 residues. CDR1 and CDR2 (germline): SNHLY, FYNNEI. Here the CDR3 DNA reads TGTGCCAGCAGTGACCGCGCTAGCGGGGGGAACTACGAGCAGTACTTC. Amino acid sequence: CASSDRASGGNYEQYF.

The V gene is TRBV10-3, the J gene TRBJ2-3; D gene unclear. The CDR3 has 9 amino acids. The V end was cut by 10 bases, the J end by 5 bases, with 4 bases between. In germline, CDR1 is ENHRY, CDR2 SYGVKD. The DNA of the CDR3 is TGTGCCACGGGAGATACGCAGTATTTT. Protein product: CATGDTQYF.

The chain is built from TRBV30 and TRBJ2-7, with 7 bases identical to TRBD1. Germline V gene sequence: CDR1 GTSNPN, CDR2 SVGIG (reference sequence). CDR3 length: 15 amino acids. V lost 4 bases, J lost 3 bases, and 12 bases stayed unmatched. The CDR3 nucleotides read TGTGCCTGGAAAAATCCAGGACAGGTCCGCTACGAGCAGTACTTC. Translating gives CAWKNPGQVRYEQYF.

The chain is built from TRBV4-1 and TRBJ2-3; possibly TRBD1 or TRBD2 for D (7 bases each). V lost 4 bases to trimming and J lost 0 bases, with 17 bases between them. The CDR3 consists of 17 residues. The germline gives CDR1 MGHRA, CDR2 YSYEKL. CDR3 protein: CASSRLTGRGSTDTQYF. CDR3 in DNA: TGCGCCAGCAGCCGTTTGACAGGGAGGGGGAGCACAGATACGCAGTATTTT.

The rearrangement joins TRBV5-1 to TRBJ1-6; D gene uncertain. V was clipped by 4 bases and J by 4 bases, with 12 bases between them. The CDR3 is 15 residues long. Per germline, CDR1 SGHRS and CDR2 YFSETQ. CDR3 DNA sequence: TGCGCCAGCAGCGCCCGGGCTCCTTATAATTCACCCCTCCACTTT. It yields the protein CASSARAPYNSPLHF.

V usage is TRBV10-3 and J usage is TRBJ1-3; a weak D match, TRBD1 (6 bases). The V and J ends lost 5 bases and 3 bases respectively, with 14 bases between them. The V gene's germline CDR1 is ENHRY and CDR2 SYGVKD. There are 15 residues in the CDR3. The CDR3 region has the DNA TGTGCCATCAGTCAACAGGGCGGGAGTGGAAACACCATATATTTT. It translates to CAISQQGGSGNTIYF.

This clone occurred once. The chain recombines TRBV5-1 with TRBJ1-1; a weak D match, TRBD1 (5 bases). From germline, CDR1 is SGHRS and CDR2 YFSETQ. V was cut by 4 bases and J by 0 bases, with 13 bases left in between. This CDR3 is 15 amino acids long. The CDR3, as DNA: TGCGCCAGCAGCCCCTATGAGGGGATGAACACTGAAGCTTTCTTT. It yields the protein CASSPYEGMNTEAFF.

V gene TRBV4-2 combines with J gene TRBJ2-1; 10 bases agree with TRBD1. The CDR3 loop spans 14 amino acids. The J segment lost 9 bases and the V segment lost 6 bases, leaving 8 bases of the junction unmatched. Germline V gene sequence: CDR1 LGHNA, CDR2 YNFKEQ. CDR3 sequence: CASSQTGGGGEQFF. In nucleotides, the CDR3 is TGTGCCAGCAGTCAGACAGGGGGCGGGGGTGAGCAGTTCTTC.

This chain uses TRBV2 with TRBJ2-1; unclear D gene. V dropped 3 bases and J dropped 9 bases, with 6 bases sitting between them. The CDR3 runs to 11 residues. Germline assignment: CDR1 SNHLY and CDR2 FYNNEI. The CDR3 bases are TGTGCCAGCAGTGATTGGGGTGAGCAGTTCTTC. Amino acid sequence: CASSDWGEQFF. The full variable domain, completed using reference TRBV2 and TRBJ2-1, is EPEVTQTPSHQVTQMGQEVILRCVPISNHLYFYWYRQILGQKVEFLVSFYNNEISEKSEIFDDQFSVERPDGSNFTLKIRSTKLEDSAMYFCASSDWGEQFFGPGTRLTVL.

The V and J genes are TRBV7-9 and TRBJ1-1, with D tentatively TRBD1 (6 bases). The CDR3 sequence is 15 residues long. CDR1 SEHNR and CDR2 FQNEAQ come from the germline V gene (reference sequence). Trimming pared 5 bases from V and 1 base from J, leaving 14 bases between. As DNA, the CDR3 is TGTGCCAGCAGCGCCAGGGGACCGCAGAACACTGAAGCTTTCTTT. As protein: CASSARGPQNTEAFF.

The rearrangement joins TRBV10-3 to TRBJ1-2, with TRBD1 matching 8 bases. After removal of 3 bases from V and 7 bases from J, the junction contained 7 bases not matched to a gene. Germline V gene lookup returns CDR1 ENHRY and CDR2 SYGVKD. This CDR3 spans 14 amino acids. CDR3 amino acids: CAISEKDRAGGYTF. The CDR3 DNA follows: TGTGCCATCAGTGAAAAGGACAGGGCGGGTGGCTACACCTTC.

There are many counts of this clone. This chain links TRBV19 with TRBJ2-7; 7 nucleotides align to TRBD1. Per the germline V gene, CDR1 is LNHDA and CDR2 is SQIVND (reference sequence). V was clipped by 3 bases and J by 7 bases; unmatched bases: 9. The CDR3 consists of 14 residues. CDR3 amino acids: CASSIDREYGEQYF. DNA of the CDR3: TGTGCCAGTAGTATTGACAGGGAATATGGGGAGCAGTACTTC.

The genes are TRBV30 and TRBJ2-6; D is perhaps TRBD2 (6 bases). From germline, CDR1 is GTSNPN and CDR2 SVGIG (reference sequence). The V end lost 3 bases, the J end lost 1 base, and 16 bases lay between the germline ends. There are 17 residues in the CDR3. The DNA of the CDR3 is TGTGCCTGGAGGGGGACTGGATGGGTGTCTGGGGCCAACGTCCTGACTTTC. Amino acid sequence: CAWRGTGWVSGANVLTF.

V gene TRBV6-5 combines with J gene TRBJ2-7, with D maybe TRBD1 (6 bases). CDR3 length: 13 amino acids. V lost 0 bases to trimming and J lost 4 bases, with 7 bases between them. Germline CDR1 MNHEY, CDR2 SVGAGI. The CDR3 DNA follows: TGTGCCAGCAGTTACTCCCAGGGGTACGAGCAGTACTTC. This encodes CASSYSQGYEQYF.

This chain connects TRBV23-1 to TRBJ2-5; D may correspond to TRBD1 or TRBD2 (5 bases each). Being an ORF, TRBV23-1 has a function that is uncertain. Deletions cut 0 bases from V and 4 bases from J, with 9 bases between. The CDR3 consists of 14 residues. The CDR3 region is CASSQSVGTETQYF. In DNA, the CDR3 is TGCGCCAGCAGTCAATCGGTAGGGACAGAGACCCAGTACTTC.